This TCR beta chain was recorded in a study of T cell responses to AZD1222 COVID-19 vaccine. As for the study in general: Recipients boosted at about 4 weeks or about 12 weeks are pooled.

TCRdb's copy holds only in-frame clones and misses some; the assay was immunoSEQ multiplex PCR. The sample gives 130,000 to 150,000 clones, roughly 90% of which show up once; about 3% is in the top ten. A remark on this clone: Its cognate antigen is unknown.

The CDR3 is 12 amino acids. Germline V CDR1 and CDR2: MNHEY, SMNVEV (reference sequence). V lost 8 bases and J lost 4, with 9 bases in between. Overall study findings and caveats: Nearly half of spike-specific TCRs reportedly go after variant regions that carry no mutations. Females made up more of the donors, who were largely white British, and clonal diversity may have come out too low.

This specimen was peripheral blood, taken on day 0 of AZD1222 vaccination. This chain links TRBV27 with TRBJ2-1; the D is unclear. The sequence was collected from an adult in good health. CDR3 sequence (DNA): TGTGCCAGCCGAAGGGCTTACAATGAGCAGTTCTTC. Translation gives CASRRAYNEQFF.